The present T cell receptor (beta chain) was sequenced within a study of regulatory T cells in long-lasting Graves disease. Time point denoted: newly diagnosed GD, antithyroid drugs for less than 3 months. After RNA was extracted from PBMCs, the TCR library was made from it. The authors built TCR beta libraries using iRepertoire HTBI primers and Arm-PCR of CDR3 regions. TCRdb called the multiplex PCR reads again in MiXCR, with one record for every CDR3 protein. Among roughly 320,000 distinct CDR3 sequences listed, over 15% were seen once. This clonotype occurred many times. The sample was also reused in another study, on T cells in Graves' hyperthyroidism and ophthalmopathy. Per that study: The diagnostic basis comprised clinical symptoms, serum thyroxine and TRAb, thyroid ultrasound and orbital computed tomography. Primed by the HTBI set, a first-round RT-PCR was run on the TCR CDR3. Researchers found most expanded thyroid clonotypes above 0.001 in blood as well.

Sequencing used peripheral blood mononuclear cells (PBMCs), obtained at new diagnosis, from a patient treated with antithyroid drugs. This sequence was found in a middle-aged man with Graves disease.

The CDR3 bases are TGTGCCAGCAGTGAAGCGCGATCAGATACGCAGTATTTT. Translation: CASSEARSDTQYF. This chain joins TRBV2 and TRBJ2-3; D gene unclear. Germline values: CDR1 SNHLY, CDR2 FYNNEI. V lost 0 bases, J lost 4 bases, and 5 bases lay in between. The CDR3 length is 13 residues.